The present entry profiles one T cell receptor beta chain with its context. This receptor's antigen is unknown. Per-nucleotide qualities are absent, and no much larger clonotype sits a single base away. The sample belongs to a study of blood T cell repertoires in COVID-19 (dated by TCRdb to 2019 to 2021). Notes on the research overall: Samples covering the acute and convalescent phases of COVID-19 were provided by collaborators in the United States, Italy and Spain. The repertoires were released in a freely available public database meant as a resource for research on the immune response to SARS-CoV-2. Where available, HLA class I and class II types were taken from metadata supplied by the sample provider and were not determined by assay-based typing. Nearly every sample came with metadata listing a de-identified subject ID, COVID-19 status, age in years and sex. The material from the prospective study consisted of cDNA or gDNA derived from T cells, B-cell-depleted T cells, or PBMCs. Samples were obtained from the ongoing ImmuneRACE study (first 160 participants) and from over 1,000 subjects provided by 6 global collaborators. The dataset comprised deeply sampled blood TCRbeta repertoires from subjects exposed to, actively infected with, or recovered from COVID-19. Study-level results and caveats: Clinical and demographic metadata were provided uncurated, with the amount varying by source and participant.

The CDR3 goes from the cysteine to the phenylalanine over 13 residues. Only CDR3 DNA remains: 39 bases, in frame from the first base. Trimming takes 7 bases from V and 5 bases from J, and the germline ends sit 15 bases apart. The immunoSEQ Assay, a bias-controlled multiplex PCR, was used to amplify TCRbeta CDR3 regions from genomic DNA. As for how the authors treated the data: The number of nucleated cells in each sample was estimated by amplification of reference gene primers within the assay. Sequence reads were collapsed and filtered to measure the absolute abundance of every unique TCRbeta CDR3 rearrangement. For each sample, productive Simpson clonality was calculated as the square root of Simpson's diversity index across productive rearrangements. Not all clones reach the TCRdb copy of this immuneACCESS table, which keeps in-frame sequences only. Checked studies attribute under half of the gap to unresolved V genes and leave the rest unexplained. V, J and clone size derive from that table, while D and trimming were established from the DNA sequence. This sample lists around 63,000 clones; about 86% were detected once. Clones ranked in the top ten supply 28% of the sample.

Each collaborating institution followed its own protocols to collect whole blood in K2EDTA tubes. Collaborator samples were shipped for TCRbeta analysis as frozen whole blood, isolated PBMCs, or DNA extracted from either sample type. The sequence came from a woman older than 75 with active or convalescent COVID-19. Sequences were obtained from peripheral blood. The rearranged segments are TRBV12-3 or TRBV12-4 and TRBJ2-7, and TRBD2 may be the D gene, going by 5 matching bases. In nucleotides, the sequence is TGTGCCAGCACCCCGAGACTAACTAACGAGCAGTACTTC. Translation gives CASTPRLTNEQYF.